Each of the 14 T cell receptor beta chains below was sequenced from the same sample in a study of blood T cell repertoires in COVID-19. Method: immunoSEQ multiplex PCR; TCRdb's copy keeps in-frame clones and lacks some. Altogether 150,000 or so clones are present, under 95% being singletons, with the ten largest covering less than 0.6%. The sequencing sample was made of peripheral blood. The origin of the receptors is a middle-aged man with acute or convalescent COVID-19.

The chain couples TRBV5-6 to TRBJ2-2; TRBD2 matches at 15 bases. The CDR3 contains 17 residues. Germline CDR1 is SGHDT and CDR2 is YYEEEE. The junction had 7 bases not matched to a gene; V was cut back by 4 bases and J by 6 bases. The CDR3: CASSLGLAGGFAGELFF. In DNA form, the CDR3 reads TGTGCCAGCAGCCTGGGACTAGCGGGAGGTTTTGCCGGGGAGCTGTTTTTT.

V is TRBV6-4 and J is TRBJ2-1; 8 bases are shared with TRBD2. The CDR3 has 14 residues. J was trimmed by 6 bases and V by 0 bases; bases with no gene match: 1. Germline V lookup: CDR1 MRHNA, CDR2 SNTAGT. The CDR3 loop is CASSDSGLGNEQFF. In nucleotides, the CDR3 is TGTGCCAGCAGTGACTCGGGACTAGGCAATGAGCAGTTCTTC.

The chain uses TRBV28 and TRBJ1-1; D is unresolved. The CDR3 totals 12 residues. V shed 1 base and J shed 5 bases, with 5 bases lying between them. Per the germline V gene, CDR1 is MDHEN and CDR2 is SYDVKM. This CDR3 is CASSLFLTEAFF. The CDR3, as DNA: TGTGCCAGCAGTTTATTCCTAACTGAAGCTTTCTTT.

J is TRBJ1-6 and V is TRBV7-9; D remains ambiguous. The CDR3 totals 17 residues. Germline loops: CDR1 SEHNR, CDR2 FQNEAQ (reference sequence). Trimming pared 0 bases from V and 5 bases from J, leaving 14 bases between. CDR3 sequence reads: CASSLAPTGVDNSPLHF. Here the CDR3 DNA reads TGTGCCAGCAGCTTAGCCCCGACCGGAGTCGATAATTCACCCCTCCACTTT.

The J gene is TRBJ2-1, the V gene TRBV7-9; TRBD2 matches at 14 bases. Germline V gene sequence: CDR1 SEHNR, CDR2 FQNEAQ (reference sequence). Germline trimming cut 5 bases from V and 0 bases from J; bases unmatched to any gene: 9. This CDR3 has 19 amino acids. CDR3 DNA: TGTGCCAGCAGCCAGGGACTAGCGGGAGTAAGGAGCTCCTACAATGAGCAGTTCTTC. It encodes CASSQGLAGVRSSYNEQFF.

The chain is built from TRBV9 and TRBJ2-1, with TRBD2 identical over 7 bases. The V gene's germline CDR1 is SGDLS and CDR2 YYNGEE. The CDR3 spans 14 residues. The trim removed 3 bases at V and 5 bases at J, leaving 5 bases unmatched. The CDR3 sequence: CASSAGTTHNEQFF. As DNA, the CDR3 is TGTGCCAGCAGCGCCGGGACTACACACAATGAGCAGTTCTTC.

This clone was detected only once. The chain carries TRBV3-1 (or the pseudogene TRBV3-2) and TRBJ2-5, with 13 bases matching TRBD2. The CDR3 length is 17 residues. With V trimmed by 0 bases and J by 1 base, 2 bases remained unmatched. The germline V gene encodes CDR1 LGHDT and CDR2 YNNKEL (reference sequence). This CDR3 reads CASSQDRTSGGQETQYF. CDR3 sequence (DNA): TGTGCCAGCAGCCAAGATCGGACTAGCGGGGGCCAAGAGACCCAGTACTTC.

The chain uses TRBV2 and TRBJ2-1; 11 nucleotides agree with TRBD2. The germline V gene has CDR1 SNHLY and CDR2 FYNNEI. V gave up 8 bases and J gave up 7 bases; unmatched junction bases: 7. The CDR3 runs to 14 residues. The CDR3 loop is CASDSGRAGNEQFF. CDR3 DNA: TGTGCCAGCGATAGCGGGAGGGCCGGGAATGAGCAGTTCTTC.

The CDR3 here is CASGKTGGLGYTF. In DNA, the CDR3 is TGTGCCAGCGGAAAGACAGGGGGGCTAGGCTACACCTTC. V is TRBV6-5 and J is TRBJ1-2; 9 nucleotides agree with TRBD1. The CDR3 spans 13 residues. Germline trimming cut 8 bases from V and 8 bases from J; bases unmatched to any gene: 9. Germline CDR1 reads MNHEY; CDR2 reads SVGAGI.

This clone was detected once. The chain combines TRBV6-5 with TRBJ1-1; D is unresolved. The CDR3 consists of 11 residues. Per germline, CDR1 MNHEY and CDR2 SVGAGI. V was trimmed by 7 bases and J by 6 bases, leaving 9 bases between them. CDR3 in DNA: TGTGCCAGCAAATCGGTGGCTGAAGCTTTCTTT. Translated: CASKSVAEAFF.

This chain uses TRBV6-5 with TRBJ2-1; D is perhaps TRBD1 (6 bases). The CDR3 covers 11 residues. Trimming took off 10 bases at V and 10 bases at J, with 14 bases between the two ends. Germline CDR1 reads MNHEY; CDR2 reads SVGAGI. CDR3 sequence reads: CATQEGTEQFF. The DNA for the CDR3 is TGTGCCACCCAAGAAGGGACAGAGCAGTTCTTC.

This clone was seen a single time. The chain recombines TRBV27 with TRBJ2-7; 8 bases line up with TRBD2. The CDR3 consists of 14 residues. The ends lost 6 bases at V and 2 bases at J; junction bases unmatched: 6. The germline CDR1 and CDR2 sequences are MNHEY and SMNVEV (reference sequence). The DNA of the CDR3 is TGTGCCAGCAGCGGGGCGGGAGGAACCTACGAGCAGTACTTC. Protein product: CASSGAGGTYEQYF.

This sequence joins TRBV5-5 and TRBJ2-7, with 8 bases that match TRBD1. CDR1 and CDR2 (germline): SGHKS, YYEKEE (reference sequence). The CDR3 is 14 residues long. V lost 4 bases, J lost 1 base, and 4 bases stayed unmatched. For the CDR3, the DNA is TGTGCCAGCAGCCTAGGACAGGGATCCTACGAGCAGTACGTC. The encoded protein is CASSLGQGSYEQYV.

The rearrangement joins TRBV5-1 to TRBJ2-5, with a tentative D call TRBD2 (5 bases). The germline V and J ends were trimmed by 3 bases and 2 bases, with 11 bases remaining between them. Germline lookup yields CDR1 SGHRS and CDR2 YFSETQ. This CDR3 is built from 14 residues. In nucleotides, the CDR3 is TGCGCCAGCAGCTCCGTCCCGGGACAAGAGACCCAGTACTTC. Translating gives CASSSVPGQETQYF.